The 32 T cell receptor beta chains presented below share a single source sample, sequenced in a study of T cell clonality in common variable immunodeficiency. TCRdb's copy holds only in-frame clones and misses some; the assay was immunoSEQ multiplex PCR. The sample is made up of some 53,000 clones, none counted only once. What was sequenced was peripheral blood mononuclear cells. The origin of the receptors is a person between 18 and 69 years old in good health.

This clone has a count of ten or more. The CDR3 is cut off 3 residues early in the read; its end comes from the germline J gene. The rearrangement joins TRBV5-1 to TRBJ2-1, with 7 bases matching TRBD2. V shed 4 bases, J shed 4 bases, and the junction held 5 bases outside the gene matches. Germline V gene lookup returns CDR1 SGHRS and CDR2 YFSETQ. The CDR3 covers 14 residues. The CDR3 region is CASSPSSGYNEQFF. Incomplete CDR3 DNA: TGCGCCAGCAGCCCCTCTAGCGGTTACAATGAG.

This clone was recorded many times. The read stops 3 residues short of the end of the CDR3; the missing end is completed from the germline J gene. The identical CDR3 is also encoded by other nucleotide sequences in the sample. The chain combines TRBV20-1 with TRBJ1-5; tentative D call: TRBD1 (5 bases). CDR1 is DFQATT and CDR2 is SNEGSKA in the germline V gene (reference sequence). This CDR3 comprises 12 residues. With 3 bases removed from V and 2 bases from J, the gap between germline ends came to 5 bases. Incomplete CDR3 DNA: TGCAGTGCTAGGACAGGCAATCAGCCC. Translation gives CSARTGNQP. The CDR3 in full is CSARTGNQPQHF.

In its sample, this clone was seen many times. The CDR3 end falls 3 residues outside the read, so it is completed with the germline J gene. The chain employs TRBV5-1 and TRBJ1-1; maybe TRBD1 (6 bases). The CDR3 spans 15 residues. Per the germline V gene, CDR1 is SGHRS and CDR2 is YFSETQ. The V gene lost 2 bases and the J gene lost 5 bases, with 16 bases spanning the gap. CDR3 residues: CASSLRAGEWTEAFF. The CDR3 DNA, read in part, is TGCGCCAGCAGCTTACGGGCAGGGGAATGGACTGAA.

At least ten counts were recorded for this clone. The read falls 3 residues short of the CDR3 end, and the missing part is taken from the germline J gene. The chain is built from TRBV20-1 and TRBJ1-2; D is uncertain. Germline CDR1 DFQATT, CDR2 SNEGSKA (reference sequence). V was shortened by 3 bases and J by 4 bases, with 15 bases between the two germline ends. The CDR3 is made up of 14 amino acids. The DNA read from the CDR3 is TGCAGTGCTAGGACCAGACAAAATAGCTATGGC. This gives the protein CSARTRQNSYG. In full, the CDR3 is CSARTRQNSYGYTF.

This clone has only a few counts. Sequence at one end of the junction differs from germline and may be a read error. From the germline J gene comes the end of the CDR3, since the read stops 3 residues before it. The V gene is TRBV5-1, the J gene TRBJ2-3, with no clear D. In germline, CDR1 is SGHRS, CDR2 YFSETQ. CDR3 length: 13 residues. Here the CDR3 reads CASSLVLAETQYF. The DNA read from the CDR3 is TGCGCCAGCAGCTTGGTTTTGGCAGAGACG.

Notes on this clone: At one boundary the junction diverges from the germline segment, which might be a read error. The read halts 3 residues ahead of the CDR3 end, with the missing end drawn from the germline J gene. The chain links TRBV20-1 to TRBJ1-1; 9 nucleotides agree with TRBD1. The germline V gene encodes CDR1 DFQATT and CDR2 SNEGSKA (reference sequence). CDR3 length equals 18 residues. CDR3 amino acids: CSSRDRGDRVNLNTEAFF. The sequenced CDR3 bases are TGCAGTTCTAGAGATCGAGGGGACAGGGTAAACCTAAACACTGAA.

Worth noting for this clone: The DNA ends 3 residues before the CDR3 does, and the rest of the CDR3 is filled in from the germline J gene. This sequence joins TRBV10-3 and TRBJ2-1, with 11 bases fitting TRBD2. Germline V CDR1 and CDR2: ENHRY, SYGVKD. J lost 6 bases, V lost 0 bases, and 10 bases had no gene match. The CDR3 contains 18 residues. The CDR3 protein is CAISESRLAGPRSNEQFF. The sequenced CDR3 bases are TGTGCCATCAGTGAGTCACGACTAGCGGGACCCAGAAGCAATGAG.

This clone was picked up many times. The DNA ends 3 residues before the CDR3 does, and the rest of the CDR3 is filled in from the germline J gene. The rearrangement links TRBV7-8 to TRBJ2-5; a possible D gene is TRBD2 (5 bases). The CDR3 runs 15 residues. Germline loops: CDR1 SGHVS, CDR2 FQNEAQ. Trimming left V 5 bases short and J 0 bases short, with 13 bases between. The CDR3 sequence is CASSPGEGYQETQYF. Incomplete CDR3 DNA: TGTGCCAGCAGCCCCGGTGAGGGTTACCAAGAGACC.

This clone was seen repeatedly, ten times or more. The read ends 3 residues before the CDR3 terminus; that terminus is restored from the germline J gene. The V call is TRBV19, the J call TRBJ2-2, with TRBD1 identical over 8 bases. The CDR3 extends over 15 amino acids. Trimming took 4 bases from V and 6 from J; bases not matched to a gene: 7. Germline lookup yields CDR1 LNHDA and CDR2 SQIVND (reference sequence). CDR3 region: CASSSRDRSSGELFF. Partial CDR3 DNA: TGTGCCAGTAGTAGTCGGGACAGGTCTTCCGGGGAG. Full variable domain (missing parts from reference TRBV19 and TRBJ2-2): DGGITQSPKYLFRKEGQNVTLSCEQNLNHDAMYWYRQDPGQGLRLIYYSQIVNDFQKGDIAEGYSVSREKKESFPLTVTSAQKNPTAFYLCASSSRDRSSGELFFGEGSRLTVL.

Ten or more counts support this clone. The CDR3 end is not reached by the read, which stops 3 residues before it; the germline J gene fills it in. Other DNA sequences in this specimen translate into the identical CDR3. The chain links TRBV18 to TRBJ1-5; D might be TRBD1 (5 bases). CDR3 length: 16 amino acids. Trimming took 0 bases from V and 2 from J, leaving 11 bases between them. Germline V gives CDR1 KGHSH, CDR2 LQKENI. CDR3 amino acids: CASSPPGVGGNQPQHF. The CDR3 DNA, read in part, is TGTGCCAGCTCACCACCCGGCGTAGGGGGCAATCAGCCC.

This clone was seen ten or more times. The sequenced fragment ends 3 residues before the CDR3 boundary, so the rest is inferred from the germline J gene. The chain combines TRBV6-2 or TRBV6-3 with TRBJ2-3; 7 bases are a match to TRBD2. J gave up 1 base and V 6 bases, and 4 bases lay outside the gene matches. The germline V gene encodes CDR1 MNHEY and CDR2 SVGEGT. This CDR3 has 14 residues. CDR3 DNA (partial): TGTGCCAGCAGCTGGGGAGGGGGCACAGATACG. This translates into CASSWGGGTDT. The complete CDR3 protein is CASSWGGGTDTQYF.

This clone has a count of ten or more. The DNA ends 3 residues before the CDR3 does, and the rest of the CDR3 is filled in from the germline J gene. The chain links TRBV7-7 to TRBJ2-2; TRBD1 matches 9 bases. The germline V gene encodes CDR1 SSHAT and CDR2 FNYEAQ (reference sequence). The CDR3 loop spans 17 amino acids. CDR3 DNA (partial): TGTGTTAGCAGCCTAGGTTTGCGGGGACAGGGCGTCGGCGAG. As protein: CVSSLGLRGQGVGE. The CDR3 reads in full as CVSSLGLRGQGVGELFF.

This clone was observed many times. Read coverage stops 3 residues before the CDR3 terminus; the germline J gene supplies the remainder. The chain uses TRBV19 and TRBJ2-7; TRBD2 matches at 13 bases. Germline trimming cut 3 bases from V and 4 bases from J; bases unmatched to any gene: 6. The CDR3 loop spans 16 amino acids. Germline CDR1 LNHDA, CDR2 SQIVND (reference sequence). CDR3 region: CASSMEGTSGNYEQYF. The part of the CDR3 DNA that was read is TGTGCCAGTAGTATGGAAGGGACTAGCGGGAATTACGAG.

This clone was seen many times. The CDR3 end falls 3 residues outside the read, so it is completed with the germline J gene. The V and J genes are TRBV30 and TRBJ2-2, with unresolved D. CDR1 GTSNPN and CDR2 SVGIG come from the germline V gene (reference sequence). The CDR3 loop spans 12 amino acids. The ends were cut back, 2 bases at V and 7 bases at J, with 8 bases in the middle. This CDR3 reads CAWSRSVGELFF. CDR3 DNA (partial): TGTGCCTGGAGTCGGTCCGTCGGGGAG.

This clone was counted at least ten times. The CDR3 bases that were read are TGTGCCAGCAGCTTGGCCGGGTCCTCTGGGGCCAACGTC. Its protein is CASSLAGSSGANV. Given in full, the CDR3 is CASSLAGSSGANVLTF. The V gene is TRBV5-4, the J gene TRBJ2-6; D ambiguous. Read data end 3 residues before the CDR3 end; the end is taken from the germline J gene. CDR3 length equals 16 residues. V dropped 0 bases and J dropped 0 bases, with 7 bases sitting between them. The V gene's germline CDR1 is SGHNT and CDR2 YYREEE (reference sequence).

There are many counts of this clone. The CDR3 end lies 3 residues beyond the end of the read and is filled in from the germline J gene. The V call is TRBV5-1, the J call TRBJ2-7, with TRBD1 matching 12 bases. This CDR3 comprises 17 residues. The junction had 13 bases not matched to a gene; V was cut back by 4 bases and J by 5 bases. Germline loops: CDR1 SGHRS, CDR2 YFSETQ. CDR3 DNA, as far as it was read: TGCGCCAGCAGCACTATCCTGGGACAGGGGGCTTCTAACGAG. The encoded protein is CASSTILGQGASNE. The complete CDR3 reads CASSTILGQGASNEQYF.

This clone was observed many times. The sequenced fragment ends 3 residues before the CDR3 boundary, so the rest is inferred from the germline J gene. This chain connects TRBV7-6 to TRBJ2-3, with 10 bases aligning to TRBD2. The V and J ends lost 4 bases and 4 bases, in that order; junction bases with no gene match: 8. The CDR3 runs 16 residues. Germline V lookup: CDR1 SGHVS, CDR2 FNYEAQ. Here the CDR3 reads CASSSLAGVRSDTQYF. The sequenced part of the CDR3 DNA is TGTGCCAGCAGCTCCCTAGCGGGAGTGCGTTCAGATACG.

This clone has a count of ten or more. The observed sequence ends 3 residues before the CDR3 terminus, with the missing tail filled in from the germline J gene. This chain joins TRBV14 and TRBJ2-3; 7 nucleotides agree with TRBD2. J gave up 2 bases and V 4 bases, and 6 bases lay outside the gene matches. Germline lookup yields CDR1 SGHDN and CDR2 FVKESK. This CDR3 is built from 15 residues. CDR3: CASSPRDYHTDTQYF. The covered CDR3 bases are TGTGCCAGCAGCCCCCGGGACTACCACACAGATACG.

This clone was recorded at least ten times. The CDR3 end lies 3 residues beyond the end of the read and is filled in from the germline J gene. V gene TRBV29-1 combines with J gene TRBJ2-1; 12 nucleotides agree with TRBD2. Trimming removed 5 bases from V and 9 bases from J; junction bases left unmatched: 8. The CDR3 has 14 amino acids. CDR1 SQVTM and CDR2 ANQGSEA come from the germline V gene. This chain's CDR3 is CSVNGLAGSVEQFF. Partial CDR3 DNA: TGCAGCGTTAACGGACTAGCGGGATCGGTTGAG.

This clone was observed many times. The read ends 3 residues shy of where the CDR3 ends; the end is completed using the germline J gene. This chain links TRBV19 with TRBJ2-7; 7 bases line up with TRBD1. Trimming removed 4 bases from V and 3 bases from J; junction bases left unmatched: 12. The CDR3 spans 16 residues. The germline V gene encodes CDR1 LNHDA and CDR2 SQIVND (reference sequence). CDR3 bases read: TGTGCCAGTAGTAGACCTACCGGGACAGCTATCTACGAG. This encodes CASSRPTGTAIYE. The full CDR3 is CASSRPTGTAIYEQYF.

For this clone: The observed sequence ends 3 residues before the CDR3 terminus, with the missing tail filled in from the germline J gene. This chain uses TRBV30 with TRBJ2-2, with 7 bases identical to TRBD1. Germline V gene data show CDR1 as GTSNPN and CDR2 as SVGIG (reference sequence). The CDR3 has 14 residues. The part of the CDR3 DNA that was read is TGTGCCTGGAGTGCTGACAGGGTACGCGAAAAG. This translates into CAWSADRVREK. The full CDR3 sequence reads CAWSADRVREKLFF. Complete variable domain (other parts from reference TRBV30 and TRBJ2-2): SQTIHQWPATLVQPVGSPLSLECTVEGTSNPNLYWYRQAAGRGLQLLFYSVGIGQISSEVPQNLSASRPQDRQFILSSKKLLLSDSGFYLCAWSADRVREKLFFGEGSRLTVL.

This clone showed up many times. The read falls 3 residues short of the CDR3 end, and the missing part is taken from the germline J gene. This rearrangement joins TRBV20-1 to TRBJ2-1; possibly TRBD2 for D (6 bases). Trimming pared 6 bases from V and 5 bases from J, leaving 14 bases between. CDR3 length: 13 amino acids. Germline V gene lookup returns CDR1 DFQATT and CDR2 SNEGSKA (reference sequence). The CDR3 loop reads CSAVLRGNNEQFF. The DNA read from the CDR3 is TGCAGTGCCGTGCTTCGGGGGAACAATGAG.

There are many counts of this clone. The missing CDR3 end, 3 residues past where the read stops, is filled in from the germline J gene. V usage is TRBV5-4 and J usage is TRBJ2-5; the D gene is possibly TRBD2 (6 bases). Per the germline V gene, CDR1 is SGHNT and CDR2 is YYREEE (reference sequence). Trimming cost V 4 bases and J 5 bases, with 12 bases left between them. This CDR3 spans 13 amino acids. The covered CDR3 bases are TGTGCCAGCAGCGTCCCGGGGGTTGAGACC. Protein: CASSVPGVET. The entire CDR3 protein reads CASSVPGVETQYF.

At least ten counts were recorded for this clone. The read stops 3 residues short of the end of the CDR3; the missing end is completed from the germline J gene. J is TRBJ2-2 and V is TRBV5-1; D ambiguous. From germline, CDR1 is SGHRS and CDR2 YFSETQ. The CDR3 covers 14 residues. The germline V and J ends were trimmed by 4 bases and 3 bases, with 10 bases remaining between them. The DNA read from the CDR3 is TGCGCCAGCAGCCTACAGCCCGACACCGGGGAG. Residues: CASSLQPDTGE. The CDR3 reads in full as CASSLQPDTGELFF. Drawing the rest from reference TRBV5-1 and TRBJ2-2, the complete variable domain is KAGVTQTPRYLIKTRGQQVTLSCSPISGHRSVSWYQQTPGQGLQFLFEYFSETQRNKGNFPGRFSGRQFSNSRSEMNVSTLELGDSALYLCASSLQPDTGELFFGEGSRLTVL.

This clone was picked up many times. The CDR3 loop reads CASSQDYWRDQPQHF. Incomplete CDR3 DNA: TGTGCCAGCAGCCAAGATTACTGGCGGGATCAGCCC. The chain has TRBV4-2 and TRBJ1-5; no definite D call. The read terminates 3 residues before the CDR3 end, so the remaining end is supplied by the germline J gene. This CDR3 is 15 amino acids long. Germline V gene data show CDR1 as LGHNA and CDR2 as YNFKEQ. V was trimmed by 0 bases and J by 5 bases, leaving 11 bases between them.

This clone appeared many times. The CDR3 end lies 3 residues beyond the end of the read and is filled in from the germline J gene. The chain uses TRBV11-2 and TRBJ2-1; 10 nucleotides line up with TRBD2. CDR3 length equals 15 residues. Losses at the gene ends were 2 bases for V and 8 bases for J; bases not matched to a gene: 6. Germline CDR1 SGHAT, CDR2 FQNNGV. Partial CDR3 DNA: TGTGCCAGCAGCTTAAGTCCTAGCGGGAGTTATGAG. The encoded protein is CASSLSPSGSYE. The entire CDR3 sequence reads CASSLSPSGSYEQFF.

This clone was seen repeatedly, ten times or more. The read ends 3 residues before the CDR3 terminus; that terminus is restored from the germline J gene. The J gene is TRBJ2-7, the V gene TRBV4-1; 8 nucleotides align to TRBD2. In germline, CDR1 is MGHRA, CDR2 YSYEKL. Trimming cost V 0 bases and J 2 bases; bases outside gene matches: 0. CDR3 length: 14 residues. The sequenced CDR3 bases are TGCGCCAGCAGCCAAGAAGCGGGAGCCTACGAG. This translates into CASSQEAGAYE. Given in full, the CDR3 is CASSQEAGAYEQYF.

This clone was observed many times. The read falls 3 residues short of the CDR3 end, and the missing part is taken from the germline J gene. This rearrangement joins TRBV7-2 to TRBJ1-1, with a weak D call TRBD1 (6 bases). Germline-derived CDR1 and CDR2 are SGHTA and FQGNSA. The CDR3 length is 14 residues. Trimming left V 5 bases short and J 1 base short, with 11 bases between. The sequenced part of the CDR3 DNA is TGTGCCAGCAGCGTGGGACACCAGAACACTGAA. Translated: CASSVGHQNTE. The full CDR3 sequence reads CASSVGHQNTEAFF.

For this clone: The DNA ends 3 residues before the CDR3 does, and the rest of the CDR3 is filled in from the germline J gene. The rearrangement joins TRBV6-2 or TRBV6-3 to TRBJ1-2, with 7 nucleotides matching TRBD1. Germline V CDR1 and CDR2: MNHEY, SVGEGT. The CDR3 length is 15 residues. CDR3 amino acids: CASSFLRGMTRDYTF. Partial CDR3 DNA: TGTGCCAGCAGTTTCCTCAGGGGGATGACTCGGGAC.

In its sample, this clone was seen many times. The sequenced fragment ends 3 residues before the CDR3 boundary, so the rest is inferred from the germline J gene. This rearrangement joins TRBV20-1 to TRBJ2-3, with a possible D match to TRBD2 (5 bases). This CDR3 spans 15 amino acids. V was pared by 5 bases and J by 0 bases, with 15 bases between. Germline CDR1 DFQATT, CDR2 SNEGSKA (reference sequence). The CDR3 loop reads CSALPGRTSTDTQYF. Incomplete CDR3 DNA: TGCAGTGCTCTCCCTGGACGGACTAGCACAGATACG.

This clone was counted many times. The read falls 3 residues short of the CDR3 end, and the missing part is taken from the germline J gene. V gene TRBV20-1 combines with J gene TRBJ2-7; the D gene is possibly TRBD2 (6 bases). The length of the CDR3 is 15 residues. V was trimmed by 6 bases and J by 2 bases, leaving 20 bases between them. Germline V lookup: CDR1 DFQATT, CDR2 SNEGSKA (reference sequence). The DNA read from the CDR3 is TGCAGTGCCGGTCCTCATGGTGCGGGGACCTACGAG. Protein product: CSAGPHGAGTYE. The whole CDR3 sequence reads CSAGPHGAGTYEQYF.

As for this clone: The read ends 3 residues shy of where the CDR3 ends; the end is completed using the germline J gene. The V call is TRBV7-6, the J call TRBJ1-5, with 9 nucleotides matching TRBD1. The CDR3 covers 13 residues. Unmatched junction bases numbered 3, after V lost 3 bases and J lost 9 bases. Germline CDR1 reads SGHVS; CDR2 reads FNYEAQ. The CDR3 sequence: CASSLGQGWPQHF. CDR3 bases read: TGTGCCAGCAGCTTGGGACAGGGCTGGCCC.